Sequencing of this T cell receptor beta chain was carried out in a study of control samples from healthy donors and cancer patients. The CDR3 loop spans 15 amino acids. Trimming left V 0 bases short and J 1 base short, with 11 bases between. CDR1 SGHNT and CDR2 YYREEE come from the germline V gene (reference sequence). TCRdb's copy holds only in-frame clones and misses some; the assay was immunoSEQ multiplex PCR. The table lists about 120,000 clones, 93% of them singletons. Material for sequencing was blood. This chain links TRBV5-4 with TRBJ2-7, with D perhaps given as TRBD1 or TRBD2 (5 bases each). This receptor was taken from a man younger than 45 in good health. CDR3 nucleotide sequence: TGTGCCAGCAGCTTGGGGGACCCCTGGTCCTACGAGCAGTACTTC. Its protein is CASSLGDPWSYEQYF. The full variable domain, with the rest looked up from reference TRBV5-4 and TRBJ2-7, is ETGVTQSPTHLIKTRGQQVTLRCSSQSGHNTVSWYQQALGQGPQFIFQYYREEENGRGNFPPRFSGLQFPNYSSELNVNALELDDSALYLCASSLGDPWSYEQYFGPGTRLTVT.